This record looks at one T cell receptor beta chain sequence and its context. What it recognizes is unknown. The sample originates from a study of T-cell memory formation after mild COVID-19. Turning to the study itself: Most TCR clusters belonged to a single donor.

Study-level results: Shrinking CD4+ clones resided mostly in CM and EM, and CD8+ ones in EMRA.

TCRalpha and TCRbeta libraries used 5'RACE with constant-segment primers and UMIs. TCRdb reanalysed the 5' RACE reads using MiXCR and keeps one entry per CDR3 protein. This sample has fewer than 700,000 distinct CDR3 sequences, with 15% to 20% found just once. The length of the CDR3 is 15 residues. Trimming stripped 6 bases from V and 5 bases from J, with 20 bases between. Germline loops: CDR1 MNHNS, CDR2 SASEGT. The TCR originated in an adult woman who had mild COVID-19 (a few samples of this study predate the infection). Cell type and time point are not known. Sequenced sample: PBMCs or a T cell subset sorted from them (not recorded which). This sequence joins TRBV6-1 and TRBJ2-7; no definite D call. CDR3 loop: CASSLPGPPWDEQYF. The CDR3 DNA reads TGTGCCAGCAGCTTACCCGGGCCTCCTTGGGACGAGCAGTACTTC.